This T cell receptor beta chain was sequenced during a study of cytomegalovirus exposure and HLA in healthy donors. Findings and limits, study-wide: Prediction of most subjects' HLA-A and HLA-B alleles by TCR beta sequences was reportedly accurate. Later analysis reportedly placed an Asian-associated ancestry cluster below the roughly 680-donor mean in N-insertions.

All the people who gave samples were healthy bone marrow donors. At collection, donors were nominally healthy, but unrecorded immune exposures were probable. About this clone: Its antigen remains unidentified.

The V gene end was trimmed by 4 bases and the J gene end by 5 bases; junction bases not matched to a gene: 8. Germline lookup yields CDR1 SGHDT and CDR2 YYEEEE. This CDR3 contains 15 residues. It was with 60 Vbeta and 13 Jbeta primers that the PCR ran. The assay was immunoSEQ multiplex PCR, and TCRdb's table has in-frame clones only and misses some. The sample yields more than 200,000 clones, 70% seen once. V is TRBV5-6 and J is TRBJ1-2; 10 bases are shared with TRBD1. The sequencing input was PBMCs. This receptor was obtained from a man aged 35 to 55 in good health and CMV-seropositive. The CDR3 sequence is CASSARQGARYGYTF. CDR3 bases: TGTGCCAGCAGCGCGAGACAGGGGGCTAGATATGGCTACACCTTC.